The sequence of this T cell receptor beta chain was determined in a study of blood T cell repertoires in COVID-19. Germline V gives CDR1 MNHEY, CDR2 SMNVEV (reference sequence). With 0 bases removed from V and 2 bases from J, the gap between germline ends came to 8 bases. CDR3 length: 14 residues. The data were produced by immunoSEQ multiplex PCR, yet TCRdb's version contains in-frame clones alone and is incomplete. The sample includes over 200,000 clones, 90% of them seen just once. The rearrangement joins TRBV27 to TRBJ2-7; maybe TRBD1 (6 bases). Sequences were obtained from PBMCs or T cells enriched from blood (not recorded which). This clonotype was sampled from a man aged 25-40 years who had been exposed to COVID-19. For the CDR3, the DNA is TGTGCCAGCAGTTTATCCCAGGGGACCTACGAGCAGTACTTC. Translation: CASSLSQGTYEQYF.